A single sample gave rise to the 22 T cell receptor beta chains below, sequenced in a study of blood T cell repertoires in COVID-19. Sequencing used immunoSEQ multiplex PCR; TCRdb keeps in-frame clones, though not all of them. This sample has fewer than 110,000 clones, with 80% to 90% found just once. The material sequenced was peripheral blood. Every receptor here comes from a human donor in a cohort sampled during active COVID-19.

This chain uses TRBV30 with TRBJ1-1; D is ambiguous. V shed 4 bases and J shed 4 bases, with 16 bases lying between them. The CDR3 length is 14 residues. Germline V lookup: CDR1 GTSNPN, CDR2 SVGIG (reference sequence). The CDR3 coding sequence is TGTGCCTGGACGTTCCTACAAGGAGGCACTGAAGCTTTCTTT. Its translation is CAWTFLQGGTEAFF.

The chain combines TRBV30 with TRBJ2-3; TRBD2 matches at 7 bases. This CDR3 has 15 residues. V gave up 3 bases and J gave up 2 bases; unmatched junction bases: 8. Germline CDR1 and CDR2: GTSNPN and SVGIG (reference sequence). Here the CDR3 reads CAWSEGTTYTDTQYF. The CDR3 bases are TGTGCCTGGAGCGAGGGGACTACGTACACAGATACGCAGTATTTT.

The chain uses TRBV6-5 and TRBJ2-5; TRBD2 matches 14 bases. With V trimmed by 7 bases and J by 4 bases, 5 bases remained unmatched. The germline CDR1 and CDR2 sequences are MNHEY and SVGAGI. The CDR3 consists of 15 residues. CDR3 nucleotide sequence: TGTGCCAGCAACCGACTAGCGGGGGGGAGAGAGACCCAGTACTTC. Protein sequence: CASNRLAGGRETQYF.

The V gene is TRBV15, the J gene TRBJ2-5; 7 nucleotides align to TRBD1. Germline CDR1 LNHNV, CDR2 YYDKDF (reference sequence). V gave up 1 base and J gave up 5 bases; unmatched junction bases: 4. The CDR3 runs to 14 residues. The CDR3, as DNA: TGTGCCACCAGCAGAGTAGGGGGCCGGGAGACCCAGTACTTC. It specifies CATSRVGGRETQYF.

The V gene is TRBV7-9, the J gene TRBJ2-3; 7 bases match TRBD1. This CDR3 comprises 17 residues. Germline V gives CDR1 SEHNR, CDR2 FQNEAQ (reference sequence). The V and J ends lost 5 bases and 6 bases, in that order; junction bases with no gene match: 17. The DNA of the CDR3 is TGTGCCAGCAGCCCCCGACAGGGTCGCGACGATTCCGATACGCAGTATTTT. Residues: CASSPRQGRDDSDTQYF.

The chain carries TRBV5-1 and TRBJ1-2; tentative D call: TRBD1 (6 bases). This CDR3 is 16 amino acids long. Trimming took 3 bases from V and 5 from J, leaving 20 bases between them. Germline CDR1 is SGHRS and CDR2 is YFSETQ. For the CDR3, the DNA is TGCGCCAGCAGCTACCGGGACACCAGATCCCTTTATGGCTACACCTTC. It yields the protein CASSYRDTRSLYGYTF.

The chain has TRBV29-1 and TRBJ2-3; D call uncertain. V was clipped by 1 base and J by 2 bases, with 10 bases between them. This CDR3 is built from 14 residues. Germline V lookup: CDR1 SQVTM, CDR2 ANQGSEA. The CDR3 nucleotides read TGCAGCGTTGAAGGCCCTAGTCTCACAGATACGCAGTATTTT. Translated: CSVEGPSLTDTQYF.

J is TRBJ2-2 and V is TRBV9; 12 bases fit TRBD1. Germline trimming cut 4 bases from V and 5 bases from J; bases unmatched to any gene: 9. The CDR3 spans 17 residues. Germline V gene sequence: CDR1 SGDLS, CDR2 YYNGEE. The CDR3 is CASSPRDRGRETGELFF. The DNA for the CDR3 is TGTGCCAGCAGCCCCCGGGACAGGGGGCGGGAAACCGGGGAGCTGTTTTTT.

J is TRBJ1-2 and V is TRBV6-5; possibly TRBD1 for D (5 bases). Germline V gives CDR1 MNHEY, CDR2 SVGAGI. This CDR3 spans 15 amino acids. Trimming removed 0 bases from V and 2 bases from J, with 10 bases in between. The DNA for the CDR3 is TGTGCCAGCAGTTACTCGAGTAGGGGAAACTATGGCTACACCTTC. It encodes CASSYSSRGNYGYTF.

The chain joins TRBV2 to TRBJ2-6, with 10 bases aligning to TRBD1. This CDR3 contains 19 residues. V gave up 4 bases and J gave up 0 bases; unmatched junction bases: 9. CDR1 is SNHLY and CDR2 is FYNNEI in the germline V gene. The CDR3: CASSGLRDRGISGANVLTF. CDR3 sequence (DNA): TGTGCCAGCAGTGGACTCCGGGACAGGGGCATCTCTGGGGCCAACGTCCTGACTTTC.

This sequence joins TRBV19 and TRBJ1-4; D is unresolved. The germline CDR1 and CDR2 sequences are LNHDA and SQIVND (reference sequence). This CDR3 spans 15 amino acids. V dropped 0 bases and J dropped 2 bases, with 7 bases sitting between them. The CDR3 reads CASSIETGTNEKLFF. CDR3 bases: TGTGCCAGTAGTATAGAGACGGGGACTAATGAAAAACTGTTTTTT.

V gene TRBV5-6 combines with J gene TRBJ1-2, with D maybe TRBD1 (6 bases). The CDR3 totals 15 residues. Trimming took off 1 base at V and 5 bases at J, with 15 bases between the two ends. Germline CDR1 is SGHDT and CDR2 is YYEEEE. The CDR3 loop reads CASSLSRGFGYGYTF. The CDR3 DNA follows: TGTGCCAGCAGCTTGTCTAGGGGGTTTGGGTATGGCTACACCTTC.

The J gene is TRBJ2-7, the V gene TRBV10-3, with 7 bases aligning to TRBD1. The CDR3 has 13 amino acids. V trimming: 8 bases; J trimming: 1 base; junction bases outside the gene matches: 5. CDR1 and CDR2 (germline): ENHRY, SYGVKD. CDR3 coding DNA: TGTGCCATCTACAGGGGCGGGTCCTACGAGCAGTACTTC. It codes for CAIYRGGSYEQYF.

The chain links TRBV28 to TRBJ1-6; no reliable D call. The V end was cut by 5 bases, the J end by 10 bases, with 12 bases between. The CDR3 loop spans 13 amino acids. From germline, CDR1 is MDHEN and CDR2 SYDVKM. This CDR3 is CASSRGWSSPLHF. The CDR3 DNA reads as TGTGCCAGCAGTCGGGGATGGAGCTCACCCCTCCACTTT.

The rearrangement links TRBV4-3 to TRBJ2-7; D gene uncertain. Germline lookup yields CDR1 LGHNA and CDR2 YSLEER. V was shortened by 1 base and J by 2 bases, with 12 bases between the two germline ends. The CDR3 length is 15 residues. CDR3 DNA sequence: TGCGCCAGCAGCCAAGTTCAGGTTTCGACCTACGAGCAGTACTTC. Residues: CASSQVQVSTYEQYF.

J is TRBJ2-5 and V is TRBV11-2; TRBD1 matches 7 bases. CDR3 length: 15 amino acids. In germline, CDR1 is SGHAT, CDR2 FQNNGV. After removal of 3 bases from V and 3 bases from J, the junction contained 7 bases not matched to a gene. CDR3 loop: CASSFSTGVKETQYF. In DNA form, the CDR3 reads TGTGCCAGCAGCTTTTCTACAGGGGTCAAAGAGACCCAGTACTTC.

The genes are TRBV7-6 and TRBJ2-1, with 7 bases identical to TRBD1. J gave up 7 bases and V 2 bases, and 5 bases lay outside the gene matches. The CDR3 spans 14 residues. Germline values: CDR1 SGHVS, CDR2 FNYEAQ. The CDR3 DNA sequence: TGTGCCAGCAGCTTACTCGACAGGGAGAATGAGCAGTTCTTC. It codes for CASSLLDRENEQFF.

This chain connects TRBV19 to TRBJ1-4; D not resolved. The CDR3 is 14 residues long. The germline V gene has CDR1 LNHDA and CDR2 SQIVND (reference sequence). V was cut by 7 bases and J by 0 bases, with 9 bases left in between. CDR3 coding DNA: TGTGCCAGTACCTACAGTGCAACTAATGAAAAACTGTTTTTT. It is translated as CASTYSATNEKLFF.

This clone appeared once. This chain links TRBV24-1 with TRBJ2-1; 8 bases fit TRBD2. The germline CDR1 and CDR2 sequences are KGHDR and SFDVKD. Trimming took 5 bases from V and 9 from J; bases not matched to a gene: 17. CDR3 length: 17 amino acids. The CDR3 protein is CATSVPVSPSGLGEQFF. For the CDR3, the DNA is TGTGCCACCAGTGTTCCAGTGTCCCCTAGCGGGCTGGGTGAGCAGTTCTTC.

The CDR3 loop reads CASSPRDRGGETQYF. CDR3 nucleotides: TGTGCCAGCAGTCCCCGGGACAGGGGGGGCGAGACCCAGTACTTC. The chain is built from TRBV27 and TRBJ2-5; TRBD1 matches 11 bases. The germline V gene has CDR1 MNHEY and CDR2 SMNVEV (reference sequence). The CDR3 is 15 residues long. Trimming removed 5 bases from V and 5 bases from J; junction bases left unmatched: 7.

The CDR3 here is CASSLTPSYEQYF. CDR3 in DNA: TGTGCCAGCAGCTTGACACCGTCCTACGAGCAGTACTTC. V usage is TRBV5-6 and J usage is TRBJ2-7; D remains unclear. This CDR3 comprises 13 residues. Looked up from germline, CDR1 is SGHDT and CDR2 is YYEEEE. Trimming stripped 1 base from V and 1 base from J, with 6 bases between.

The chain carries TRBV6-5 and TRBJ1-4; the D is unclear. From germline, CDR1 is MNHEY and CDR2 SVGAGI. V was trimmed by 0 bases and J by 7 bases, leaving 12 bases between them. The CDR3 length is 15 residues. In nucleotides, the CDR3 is TGTGCCAGCAGTTACTCGTCCGGGAGAGGTGAAAAACTGTTTTTT. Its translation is CASSYSSGRGEKLFF.